This T cell receptor (beta chain) was captured in a study of response to subunit inactivated influenza vaccine. General study points: Only a handful of new T cells, the authors suggested, are recruited with each seasonal influenza vaccination.

This clonotype came up many times. Antigen unknown. TCRdb re-called the RT-PCR reads through MiXCR, storing one row per CDR3 protein. This sample yields hundreds of thousands of distinct CDR3 sequences, of which approximately 14% are seen a single time; about 7.4% belongs to the top ten. This CDR3 comprises 13 residues. V was pared by 3 bases and J by 2 bases, with 6 bases between. Germline CDR1 is MNHEY and CDR2 is SMNVEV (reference sequence). This TCR derives from a man aged 45-60 years who received an inactivated influenza vaccine. This sequence joins TRBV27 and TRBJ2-3, with D unresolved. This specimen consisted of PBMCs from blood, obtained approximately 15 days before vaccination. Written as DNA, the CDR3 is TGTGCCAGCAGTTTCCAATTCACAGATACGCAGTATTTT. This sequence encodes CASSFQFTDTQYF.